The rows below give T cell receptor beta chains drawn from one sample of a study of read filtering for tumor transcriptome and immune sequencing. One entry per CDR3 protein results from TCRdb running MiXCR on the reads. The table lists tens of thousands of distinct CDR3 sequences, less than 20% of them singletons. What was sequenced was a population of CD138-negative cells sorted from bone marrow. The receptors were gathered from a donor at least 40 years old with multiple myeloma. Both conserved end residues are part of each CDR3. Each record gives: CDR3 DNA, CDR3 protein, V gene, J gene, clone size, D gene. The D gene is left open where the match is weak. A row's size may be missing; if present it is once, few, many or a size class.

DNA: TGTGCCAGCAGCCAGAACCCCGGCCATAACACTGAAGCTTTCTTT
CDR3: CASSQNPGHNTEAFF
V: TRBV3-1
J: TRBJ1-1
size: .
D: .

DNA: TGTGCCTGGAGCATAATGGGGACGCTCCGTACAGATACGCAGTATTTT
CDR3: CAWSIMGTLRTDTQYF
V: TRBV30
J: TRBJ2-3
size: few
D: .

DNA: TGTGCCAGCAGCTTAGGGCTAGCGGGAACTAATGAGCAGTTCTTC
CDR3: CASSLGLAGTNEQFF
V: TRBV7-2
J: TRBJ2-1
size: many
D: TRBD2

DNA: TGTGCCAGCTCACCGGAAATCTCCTCTGGAAACACCATATATTTT
CDR3: CASSPEISSGNTIYF
V: TRBV18
J: TRBJ1-3
size: many
D: .

DNA: TGCAGCGTTGACAGGGGGGGGGAGACCCAGTACTTC
CDR3: CSVDRGGETQYF
V: TRBV29-1
J: TRBJ2-5
size: many
D: .

DNA: TGTGCCAGCAGTGAACCGGGCAGTCAGTACACTGAAGCTTTCTTT
CDR3: CASSEPGSQYTEAFF
V: TRBV25-1
J: TRBJ1-1
size: many
D: .

DNA: TGTGCCAGCAGCCAAGTACTAGCGGGGGGTGCTCAGTACTTC
CDR3: CASSQVLAGGAQYF
V: TRBV3-1
J: TRBJ2-5
size: many
D: TRBD2

DNA: TGCAGCGTCCGATTCCAGGCAGGGGATGAGCAGTTCTTC
CDR3: CSVRFQAGDEQFF
V: TRBV29-1
J: TRBJ2-1
size: many
D: .

DNA: TGTGCCAGCAGCTTTGAGTCAGGGGTTGGTTCACCCCTCCACTTT
CDR3: CASSFESGVGSPLHF
V: TRBV7-8
J: TRBJ1-6
size: many
D: .

DNA: TGCAGTGCTAGAGACCCTTTGACAGGCTATGGCTACACCTTC
CDR3: CSARDPLTGYGYTF
V: TRBV20-1
J: TRBJ1-2
size: many
D: .

DNA: TGCAGTGCTAGAGAAACAGGCCCACATCAGCCCCAGCATTTT
CDR3: CSARETGPHQPQHF
V: TRBV20-1
J: TRBJ1-5
size: .
D: .

DNA: TGTGCCAGCAGTGTGGCGGTCTCCTACAATGAGCAGTTCTTC
CDR3: CASSVAVSYNEQFF
V: TRBV25-1
J: TRBJ2-1
size: medium-sized
D: .

DNA: TGTGCCAGCAGCTTGGTCGGGGGATCGGGCACTGAAGCTTTCTTT
CDR3: CASSLVGGSGTEAFF
V: TRBV5-6
J: TRBJ1-1
size: .
D: .